The clone carrying this T cell receptor (beta chain) has at least ten counts. Its cognate antigen is unknown. This entry comes from a study of T cells in Graves' hyperthyroidism and ophthalmopathy. Study-wide results and limits: Stable hyperthyroidism was told apart from ophthalmopathy by a model built on 13 V-J features. Ophthalmopathy was identified by the model a median approximately 6.9 months ahead of onset. Most clonotypes expanded in the thyroid (above 0.001) were also present in blood.

For the diagnoses, clinical symptoms, serum thyroxine and TRAb, thyroid ultrasound and orbital computed tomography were used. The germline CDR1 and CDR2 sequences are DFQATT and SNEGSKA (reference sequence). CDR3 length: 16 residues. V gave up 5 bases and J gave up 0 bases, with 17 bases separating them. RNA transcripts gave rise to amplified TCR beta CDR3 regions. HTBI primers were employed in a first-round RT-PCR of the TCR CDR3. TCRdb re-called the multiplex PCR reads with MiXCR, one entry per CDR3 protein. The sample has some 370,000 distinct CDR3 sequences; about an eighth are singletons. This sequence originates from a man aged 45 to 65 with Graves' ophthalmopathy. The rearrangement links TRBV20-1 to TRBJ2-1, with no clear D. The specimen sequenced was blood. The CDR3 loop is CSAPKTGPSSYNEQFF. The CDR3 DNA follows: TGCAGTGCTCCCAAGACCGGGCCCAGCTCCTACAATGAGCAGTTCTTC.